This T cell receptor beta chain emerged from a study of technical replicates of blood from four donors. Between the trimmed V and J ends, which lost 7 bases and 2 bases, there was a span of 9 bases. The CDR3 extends over 13 amino acids. Germline CDR1 is SGHAT and CDR2 is FQNNGV. Assay used: immunoSEQ multiplex PCR; TCRdb lists only in-frame clones, some missing. The sample yields 85,000 to 100,000 clones, approximately 95% seen once. The receptor comes from a human donor in good health. The source material was T cells isolated from PBMCs. The chain joins TRBV11-2 to TRBJ1-3; D possibly corresponds to TRBD1 (6 bases). The CDR3 DNA reads as TGTGCCAGCATCTCAGGGGCTGGAAACACCATATATTTT. Translating gives CASISGAGNTIYF.